This TCR beta chain was found in a study of shared clonotypes between healthy human individuals. The CDR3 loop spans 13 amino acids. V shed 1 base and J shed 15 bases, with 16 bases lying between them. Germline V gene data show CDR1 as MDHEN and CDR2 as SYDVKM. Assay used: immunoSEQ multiplex PCR; TCRdb lists only in-frame clones, some missing. The repertoire holds some 2.4 million clones, with under 95% as singletons. The sample comprised naive CD4+ T cells from PBMCs. Subset in this sample: CD45RA+ positively selected. The sequence derives from a man aged 18 to 30 in good health. Some clones in this sample may be carry-over from other donors' samples. V and J are TRBV28 and TRBJ2-1, with D maybe TRBD2 (6 bases). CDR3 nucleotide sequence: TGTGCCAGCAGTTTATCTGGCGGGGCGGCGACGTTCTTC. Its protein product is CASSLSGGAATFF.